These 29 T cell receptor beta chains were sequenced from one sample in a study of shared clonotypes between healthy human individuals. Sequencing used immunoSEQ multiplex PCR; TCRdb keeps in-frame clones, though not all of them. The sample yields a few million clones, about 94% seen once. CD45RO-negative cells were positively selected for CCR7, leaving out terminally differentiated effector memory CD45RA+ cells. The sample taken for sequencing was naive CD8+ T cells from PBMCs. These receptor sequences come from a man younger than 30 in good health. Some clones in this sample may be carry-over from other donors' samples.

The chain is built from TRBV5-1 and TRBJ2-1, with D tentatively TRBD2 (6 bases). The CDR3 totals 14 residues. V lost 7 bases to trimming and J lost 6 bases, with 17 bases between them. CDR1 is SGHRS, CDR2 YFSETQ, per germline. CDR3 sequence reads: CASRIVGGGNEQFF. The CDR3 nucleotides read TGCGCCAGCCGCATTGTTGGGGGAGGCAATGAGCAGTTCTTC.

This chain joins TRBV5-1 and TRBJ2-7; 9 bases are shared with TRBD1. Looked up from germline, CDR1 is SGHRS and CDR2 is YFSETQ. V gave up 4 bases and J gave up 2 bases; unmatched junction bases: 7. The CDR3 extends over 15 amino acids. The DNA for the CDR3 is TGCGCCAGCAGCGCGGGACAGGGATTGACCTACGAGCAGTACTTC. Encoded protein: CASSAGQGLTYEQYF. Looking up the rest from reference TRBV5-1 and TRBJ2-7 gives the full variable domain: KAGVTQTPRYLIKTRGQQVTLSCSPISGHRSVSWYQQTPGQGLQFLFEYFSETQRNKGNFPGRFSGRQFSNSRSEMNVSTLELGDSALYLCASSAGQGLTYEQYFGPGTRLTVT.

This clone is a singleton in its sample. The rearrangement uses TRBV28 and TRBJ2-7; D may be TRBD2 (5 bases). Between the trimmed V and J ends, which lost 7 bases and 2 bases, there was a span of 18 bases. The V gene's germline CDR1 is MDHEN and CDR2 SYDVKM. The CDR3 is 15 amino acids. This CDR3 reads CASTPAMGRPYEQYF. The CDR3 region has the DNA TGTGCCAGCACCCCCGCAATGGGGAGACCCTACGAGCAGTACTTC.

The rearrangement links TRBV5-1 to TRBJ2-2, with 8 bases lining up with TRBD1. This CDR3 is 15 amino acids long. V shed 4 bases and J 6 bases; nucleotides not matched to a gene: 8. Germline loops: CDR1 SGHRS, CDR2 YFSETQ. This CDR3 is CASSPPGQEAGELFF. DNA for the CDR3: TGCGCCAGCAGCCCCCCGGGACAGGAGGCCGGGGAGCTGTTTTTT.

This clone appeared once. This chain's CDR3 is CASSLLDRELREQYF. CDR3 DNA: TGTGCCAGCAGTTTACTGGACAGGGAACTAAGGGAGCAGTACTTC. The chain has TRBV28 and TRBJ2-7; the match to TRBD1 covers 8 bases. V gave up 2 bases and J gave up 7 bases; unmatched junction bases: 10. Germline V gene data show CDR1 as MDHEN and CDR2 as SYDVKM. The CDR3 has 15 amino acids.

The chain joins TRBV18 to TRBJ2-5; TRBD2 matches at 10 bases. The CDR3 spans 17 residues. V gave up 0 bases and J gave up 7 bases; unmatched junction bases: 11. Germline V gene data show CDR1 as KGHSH and CDR2 as LQKENI. CDR3 sequence reads: CASSPPLLAGVVGTQYF. CDR3 bases: TGTGCCAGCTCACCACCGTTGCTAGCGGGAGTGGTCGGGACCCAGTACTTC.

V is TRBV4-3 and J is TRBJ2-1; D may be TRBD2 (5 bases). The CDR3 sequence is 16 residues long. V was clipped by 1 base and J by 2 bases, with 12 bases between them. The germline V gene encodes CDR1 LGHNA and CDR2 YSLEER. The CDR3 sequence is CASSQAAREPYNEQFF. CDR3 DNA: TGCGCCAGCAGCCAAGCGGCCCGGGAACCCTACAATGAGCAGTTCTTC.

The chain joins TRBV4-2 to TRBJ1-2; TRBD1 matches 8 bases. The germline V gene has CDR1 LGHNA and CDR2 YNFKEQ. Trimming removed 0 bases from V and 0 bases from J; junction bases left unmatched: 9. This CDR3 is 18 amino acids long. Here the CDR3 reads CASSQDPGQGFTNYGYTF. In nucleotides, the CDR3 is TGTGCCAGCAGCCAAGATCCCGGACAGGGATTCACTAACTATGGCTACACCTTC.

This clone has a single count. The V and J genes are TRBV4-1 and TRBJ2-2; D possibly corresponds to TRBD1 (8 bases). This CDR3 has 16 residues. The germline V gene has CDR1 MGHRA and CDR2 YSYEKL. With 1 base removed from V and 6 bases from J, the gap between germline ends came to 15 bases. CDR3 in DNA: TGCGCCAGCAGCCAAGTGAGACAGGGGAGGGCCGGGGAGCTGTTTTTT. It specifies CASSQVRQGRAGELFF.

The chain has TRBV28 and TRBJ2-1, with D possibly being TRBD1 (6 bases). Germline V gene sequence: CDR1 MDHEN, CDR2 SYDVKM. V lost 1 base, J lost 3 bases, and 19 bases lay in between. This CDR3 spans 18 amino acids. CDR3 bases: TGTGCCAGCAGTTTATTCCCCCCCACAGGGTTCGGCTACAATGAGCAGTTCTTC. Amino acid sequence: CASSLFPPTGFGYNEQFF.

The chain has TRBV28 and TRBJ2-2, with no clear D. The CDR3 is 14 residues long. V was pared by 1 base and J by 6 bases, with 9 bases between. Looked up from germline, CDR1 is MDHEN and CDR2 is SYDVKM. CDR3 bases: TGTGCCAGCAGTTTATATCGAGGATCCGGGGAGCTGTTTTTT. Translated: CASSLYRGSGELFF.

The chain recombines TRBV28 with TRBJ2-3; 8 bases line up with TRBD2. This CDR3 spans 14 amino acids. Germline CDR1 MDHEN, CDR2 SYDVKM. After removal of 5 bases from V and 2 bases from J, the junction contained 3 bases not matched to a gene. CDR3 sequence (DNA): TGTGCCAGCAGTATACTAGCGGACACAGATACGCAGTATTTT. This translates into CASSILADTDTQYF.

The chain is built from TRBV4-1 and TRBJ1-1, with D perhaps matching TRBD1 (6 bases). Germline CDR1 is MGHRA and CDR2 is YSYEKL. Trimming pared 0 bases from V and 2 bases from J, leaving 16 bases between. This CDR3 has 17 amino acids. For the CDR3, the DNA is TGCGCCAGCAGCCAAGAATCGACGGGCAGGGGAAACACTGAAGCTTTCTTT. Its translation is CASSQESTGRGNTEAFF.

This chain joins TRBV2 and TRBJ2-7, with D uncertain. Trimming removed 0 bases at V and 2 bases at J, with 17 bases between. The CDR3 is 17 residues long. Germline V CDR1 and CDR2: SNHLY, FYNNEI. This chain's CDR3 is CASSEALLQASTYEQYF. The CDR3 DNA reads TGTGCCAGCAGTGAAGCGCTTCTCCAGGCCTCAACCTACGAGCAGTACTTC.

V usage is TRBV7-9 and J usage is TRBJ2-5; D gene uncertain. V lost 1 base and J 2 bases, leaving 8 bases between the germline ends. Germline loops: CDR1 SEHNR, CDR2 FQNEAQ (reference sequence). CDR3 length equals 14 residues. The CDR3 DNA reads as TGTGCCAGCAGCTTAGAGGTCCTTCAAGAGACCCAGTACTTC. Translating gives CASSLEVLQETQYF.

The chain has TRBV28 and TRBJ2-7; 8 nucleotides line up with TRBD2. V lost 4 bases, J lost 2 bases, and 19 bases stayed unmatched. Germline V CDR1 and CDR2: MDHEN, SYDVKM. The CDR3 extends over 19 amino acids. The CDR3 region has the DNA TGTGCCAGCAGTTCAGATATCCGGGTTGAGCGGGAGACAACCTACGAGCAGTACTTC. Protein: CASSSDIRVERETTYEQYF.

The chain combines TRBV9 with TRBJ2-3; 11 nucleotides agree with TRBD2. Germline CDR1 reads SGDLS; CDR2 reads YYNGEE. V lost 3 bases to trimming and J lost 3 bases; unmatched junction nucleotides: 6. The CDR3 length is 16 residues. CDR3 protein: CASSGTSGRVTDTQYF. The CDR3 DNA reads TGTGCCAGCAGCGGTACTAGCGGGAGAGTTACAGATACGCAGTATTTT.

The V gene is TRBV4-1, the J gene TRBJ1-2, with TRBD1 identical over 7 bases. This CDR3 has 14 residues. Germline CDR1 MGHRA, CDR2 YSYEKL. The junction had 4 bases not matched to a gene; V was cut back by 4 bases and J by 2 bases. This CDR3 reads CASSLPTGNYGYTF. CDR3 in DNA: TGCGCCAGCAGCCTCCCGACAGGGAACTATGGCTACACCTTC.

The gene calls are TRBV28 and TRBJ2-1; D not resolved. Trimming took off 7 bases at V and 6 bases at J, with 22 bases between the two ends. The CDR3 is made up of 16 amino acids. The germline V gene has CDR1 MDHEN and CDR2 SYDVKM. The CDR3 sequence: CASTKYGSPSPNEQFF. The CDR3 DNA sequence: TGTGCCAGCACCAAATACGGGTCCCCCAGCCCCAATGAGCAGTTCTTC.

About this clone itself: Other DNA sequences in this specimen translate into the identical CDR3. The rearrangement joins TRBV14 to TRBJ2-7; D uncertain. The CDR3 sequence is 13 residues long. Germline CDR1 reads SGHDN; CDR2 reads FVKESK. Deletions cut 1 base from V and 3 bases from J, with 7 bases between. The CDR3 here is CASSQVGFYEQYF. The CDR3 DNA reads TGTGCCAGCAGCCAAGTTGGGTTCTACGAGCAGTACTTC.

Concerning this clone itself: The identical CDR3 is also encoded by other nucleotide sequences in the sample. The V and J genes are TRBV9 and TRBJ2-5, with D uncertain. The CDR3 runs to 13 residues. Trimming left V 0 bases short and J 5 bases short, with 8 bases between. Germline V gives CDR1 SGDLS, CDR2 YYNGEE. In DNA form, the CDR3 reads TGTGCCAGCAGCGTAGTATCCGGGGAGACCCAGTACTTC. The encoded protein is CASSVVSGETQYF.

The chain couples TRBV6-1 to TRBJ2-2; D remains ambiguous. Germline CDR1 MNHNS, CDR2 SASEGT. The CDR3 extends over 13 amino acids. Trimming left V 1 base short and J 4 bases short, with 4 bases between. CDR3 nucleotides: TGTGCCAGCAGTGAAGGGGTCACCGGGGAGCTGTTTTTT. Its translation: CASSEGVTGELFF.

The rearrangement links TRBV6-1 to TRBJ2-7, with TRBD1 identical over 7 bases. This CDR3 has 15 residues. Germline CDR1 and CDR2: MNHNS and SASEGT. V lost 7 bases and J lost 7; bases outside the gene matches: 16. CDR3: CASKDLPDRAEEQYF. CDR3 nucleotide sequence: TGTGCCAGCAAAGACCTACCAGACAGGGCCGAGGAGCAGTACTTC.

The gene calls are TRBV27 and TRBJ2-5; unclear D gene. Trimming stripped 5 bases from V and 7 bases from J, with 17 bases between. The germline CDR1 and CDR2 sequences are MNHEY and SMNVEV (reference sequence). The CDR3 loop spans 14 amino acids. CDR3 region: CASSPITDPGTQYF. The CDR3 DNA follows: TGTGCCAGCAGTCCCATCACGGACCCCGGGACCCAGTACTTC.

V and J are TRBV27 and TRBJ2-1, with TRBD1 matching 7 bases. The CDR3 runs 17 residues. The J segment lost 1 base and the V segment lost 5 bases, leaving 11 bases of the junction unmatched. Germline CDR1 is MNHEY and CDR2 is SMNVEV (reference sequence). The CDR3 loop is CASSPAPDRESYNEQFF. As DNA, the CDR3 is TGTGCCAGCAGTCCCGCCCCAGACAGGGAATCCTACAATGAGCAGTTCTTC.

This clone was recorded only once. The chain carries TRBV2 and TRBJ1-2, with 7 bases aligning to TRBD1. Germline CDR1 is SNHLY and CDR2 is FYNNEI. The CDR3 is 15 residues long. Trimming removed 2 bases from V and 7 bases from J; junction bases left unmatched: 10. In nucleotides, the CDR3 is TGTGCCAGCAGTGAACTGAGGACAGGCGTTTTTGGCTACACCTTC. Amino acids: CASSELRTGVFGYTF.

The chain is built from TRBV28 and TRBJ1-5; no clear D. The germline V and J ends were trimmed by 5 bases and 3 bases, with 11 bases remaining between them. The CDR3 contains 14 residues. Germline V gene lookup returns CDR1 MDHEN and CDR2 SYDVKM. The CDR3, as DNA: TGTGCCAGCAGTGAGGACGGTTACAATCAGCCCCAGCATTTT. It codes for CASSEDGYNQPQHF.

V and J are TRBV29-1 and TRBJ2-1; D possibly corresponds to TRBD2 (6 bases). Germline V CDR1 and CDR2: SQVTM, ANQGSEA. The V end lost 6 bases, the J end lost 6 bases, and 15 bases lay between the germline ends. The CDR3 totals 13 residues. CDR3 in DNA: TGCAGCGTAACCGGGACTCTTATCAATGAGCAGTTCTTC. This translates into CSVTGTLINEQFF.

The genes are TRBV9 and TRBJ1-1; tentative D call: TRBD1 (6 bases). The CDR3 loop spans 18 amino acids. Germline V CDR1 and CDR2: SGDLS, YYNGEE. V lost 4 bases and J 0 bases, leaving 22 bases between the germline ends. As DNA, the CDR3 is TGTGCCAGCAGCAACAATCAGGGGAAGGGGTCCGTGAACACTGAAGCTTTCTTT. Its translation is CASSNNQGKGSVNTEAFF.